The 17 T cell receptor beta chains reported below all come from one sample, sequenced in a study of human T cells and chemical hapten exposure. One entry per CDR3 protein results from TCRdb running MiXCR on the RACE reads. The data show fewer than 60,000 distinct CDR3 sequences, approximately 10% seen once. The time point here: pre-sensitization, week 0. Treatment indicated: therapeutic diphenylcyclopropenone sensitization with weekly scalp DPC. The specimen was whole blood, collected in connection with sensitization to the hapten diphenylcyclopropenone (DPC). Every receptor here comes from a woman in her thirties or forties with alopecia areata. Some clones in this sample may be carry-over from other donors' samples.

This chain links TRBV12-3 or TRBV12-4 with TRBJ2-2, with D perhaps being TRBD1 or TRBD2 (6 bases each). The germline V and J ends were trimmed by 7 bases and 5 bases, with 17 bases remaining between them. The CDR3 is 15 amino acids. CDR3 sequence reads: CASIPGAFGTGELFF. The DNA for the CDR3 is TGTGCCAGCATTCCGGGGGCCTTCGGGACCGGGGAGCTGTTTTTT.

This clonotype was seen only a few times. The chain employs TRBV11-2 and TRBJ1-4, with 9 bases aligning to TRBD1. The junction had 11 bases not matched to a gene; V was cut back by 5 bases and J by 7 bases. Germline V lookup: CDR1 SGHAT, CDR2 FQNNGV. The CDR3 is made up of 16 amino acids. DNA of the CDR3: TGTGCCAGCAGCACCCGATCCGGGACAGGGATTGAAAAACTGTTTTTT. Translation: CASSTRSGTGIEKLFF.

This clonotype showed up just a few times. The gene calls are TRBV7-9 and TRBJ2-5; the D gene is possibly TRBD2 (6 bases). Trimming removed 5 bases at V and 1 base at J, with 26 bases between. The CDR3 totals 19 residues. The V gene's germline CDR1 is SEHNR and CDR2 FQNEAQ (reference sequence). CDR3 amino acids: CASSRSGLAPHHLQETQYF. The CDR3 DNA reads as TGTGCCAGCAGCCGCTCCGGTCTAGCGCCTCATCATCTCCAAGAGACCCAGTACTTC. Looking up the rest from reference TRBV7-9 and TRBJ2-5 gives the full variable domain: DTGVSQNPRHKITKRGQNVTFRCDPISEHNRLYWYRQTLGQGPEFLTYFQNEAQLEKSRLLSDRFSAERPKGSFSTLEIQRTEQGDSAMYLCASSRSGLAPHHLQETQYFGPGTRLLVL.

The rearrangement uses TRBV30 and TRBJ1-5; D is unresolved. The CDR3 is 13 residues long. With 3 bases removed from V and 4 bases from J, the gap between germline ends came to 10 bases. Germline V lookup: CDR1 GTSNPN, CDR2 SVGIG (reference sequence). CDR3 nucleotides: TGTGCCTGGAGCGCCAAGAGGAATCAGCCCCAGCATTTT. It yields the protein CAWSAKRNQPQHF. Full variable domain (outside the CDR3, taken from reference TRBV30 and TRBJ1-5): SQTIHQWPATLVQPVGSPLSLECTVEGTSNPNLYWYRQAAGRGLQLLFYSVGIGQISSEVPQNLSASRPQDRQFILSSKKLLLSDSGFYLCAWSAKRNQPQHFGDGTRLSIL.

There are many counts of this clonotype. The rearrangement uses TRBV11-2 and TRBJ2-3; D not certain. Germline V gene lookup returns CDR1 SGHAT and CDR2 FQNNGV. V gave up 0 bases and J gave up 5 bases, with 3 bases separating them. The CDR3 runs 12 residues. CDR3 loop: CASSLDIDTQYF. As DNA, the CDR3 is TGTGCCAGCAGCTTAGATATAGATACGCAGTATTTT.

The sample holds a few counts of this clonotype. The chain uses TRBV7-9 and TRBJ2-7; 9 bases match TRBD1. This CDR3 is built from 16 residues. Per the germline V gene, CDR1 is SEHNR and CDR2 is FQNEAQ (reference sequence). The trim removed 1 base at V and 5 bases at J, leaving 9 bases unmatched. CDR3 DNA sequence: TGTGCCAGCAGCTTAGACCGGGACAGGGATCTCCACGAGCAGTACTTC. The encoded protein is CASSLDRDRDLHEQYF.

Comment on this clonotype: A much bigger clone sits one base away, suggesting this may be a read error. The J gene is TRBJ1-3, the V gene TRBV30; D is uncertain. Germline-derived CDR1 and CDR2 are GTSNPN and SVGIG (reference sequence). CDR3 size: 13 residues. The CDR3 DNA reads TGTGCCTGGAGCGGGTCCTCTGGAATCACCATATATTTT. Translation gives CAWSGSSGITIYF. The complete variable domain, with remaining parts taken from reference TRBV30 and TRBJ1-3, reads SQTIHQWPATLVQPVGSPLSLECTVEGTSNPNLYWYRQAAGRGLQLLFYSVGIGQISSEVPQNLSASRPQDRQFILSSKKLLLSDSGFYLCAWSGSSGITIYFGEGSWLTVV.

There are many counts of this clonotype. The rearrangement links TRBV4-3 to TRBJ2-1; the D gene is possibly TRBD2 (5 bases). Germline CDR1 and CDR2: LGHNA and YSLEER. Trimming cost V 0 bases and J 1 base, with 10 bases left between them. This CDR3 spans 16 amino acids. CDR3 coding DNA: TGCGCCAGCAGCCAAGACCGACTACCTTCCTACAATGAGCAGTTCTTC. Translating gives CASSQDRLPSYNEQFF.

The genes are TRBV12-5 and TRBJ2-7, with D possibly matching TRBD2 (5 bases). In germline, CDR1 is LGHNT, CDR2 FRNRAP. The CDR3 has 13 residues. V was cut by 5 bases and J by 4 bases, with 12 bases left in between. CDR3 sequence reads: CASGPPGGYEQYF. Written as DNA, the CDR3 is TGTGCTAGTGGTCCCCCCGGCGGGTACGAGCAGTACTTC.

This chain connects TRBV12-3 or TRBV12-4 to TRBJ2-5; D is undetermined. The CDR3 length is 13 residues. V lost 3 bases and J lost 1, with 6 bases in between. The CDR3 reads CASSLRTQETQYF. CDR3 coding DNA: TGTGCCAGCAGTTTGAGGACCCAAGAGACCCAGTACTTC.

This clonotype showed up just a few times. J is TRBJ1-2 and V is TRBV28; the match to TRBD1 covers 9 bases. The J segment lost 8 bases and the V segment lost 4 bases, leaving 11 bases of the junction unmatched. CDR1 MDHEN and CDR2 SYDVKM come from the germline V gene. There are 15 residues in the CDR3. The CDR3 coding sequence is TGTGCCAGCAGTTGGTCGGACAGGGGAAGGGAAGGCTACACCTTC. It encodes CASSWSDRGREGYTF.

This clonotype was observed a few times. This chain links TRBV10-1 with TRBJ2-5; unclear D gene. CDR1 and CDR2 (germline): WNHNN, SYGVQD (reference sequence). V was pared by 4 bases and J by 5 bases, with 11 bases between. This CDR3 is built from 13 residues. CDR3 amino acids: CASSAKGWETQYF. DNA for the CDR3: TGCGCCAGCAGTGCCAAGGGCTGGGAGACCCAGTACTTC.

The chain recombines TRBV4-2 with TRBJ2-5; D remains ambiguous. CDR1 is LGHNA, CDR2 YNFKEQ, per germline. This CDR3 contains 16 residues. Between the trimmed V and J ends, which lost 1 base and 1 base, there was a span of 13 bases. The CDR3 here is CASSQVVDPPQETQYF. CDR3 sequence (DNA): TGTGCCAGCAGCCAAGTAGTCGATCCACCCCAAGAGACCCAGTACTTC.

This clonotype was counted a few times. V gene TRBV28 combines with J gene TRBJ2-7, with D possibly being TRBD1 or TRBD2 (5 bases each). The length of the CDR3 is 15 residues. The V gene's germline CDR1 is MDHEN and CDR2 SYDVKM. V was shortened by 6 bases and J by 2 bases, with 17 bases between the two germline ends. The CDR3 here is CASRGTWTRAYEQYF. Written as DNA, the CDR3 is TGTGCCAGCAGGGGGACCTGGACAAGGGCCTACGAGCAGTACTTC.

This clonotype has only a few counts. The rearrangement uses TRBV20-1 and TRBJ2-1; D gene uncertain. V was cut by 6 bases and J by 8 bases, with 14 bases left in between. Per the germline V gene, CDR1 is DFQATT and CDR2 is SNEGSKA (reference sequence). The CDR3 length is 12 residues. The DNA for the CDR3 is TGCAGTGCCCTGATGAGGCCCTATGAGCAGTTCTTC. Translated: CSALMRPYEQFF.

This clonotype has just one count. The V call is TRBV14, the J call TRBJ2-3, with a tentative D call TRBD2 (5 bases). Trimming cost V 1 base and J 2 bases, with 13 bases left between them. The V gene's germline CDR1 is SGHDN and CDR2 FVKESK. This CDR3 has 16 residues. The DNA of the CDR3 is TGTGCCAGCAGCCAAGCCCCGGGGAGATCCACAGATACGCAGTATTTT. Residues: CASSQAPGRSTDTQYF. The full variable domain, completed using reference TRBV14 and TRBJ2-3, is EAGVTQFPSHSVIEKGQTVTLRCDPISGHDNLYWYRRVMGKEIKFLLHFVKESKQDESGMPNNRFLAERTGGTYSTLKVQPAELEDSGVYFCASSQAPGRSTDTQYFGPGTRLTVL.

This clonotype was counted a few times. The chain couples TRBV12-3 or TRBV12-4 to TRBJ2-7; D not certain. V lost 0 bases and J lost 3, with 6 bases in between. This CDR3 region has 13 residues. The DNA for the CDR3 is TGTGCCAGCAGTTTAGCCTCCGACTACGAGCAGTACTTC. It specifies CASSLASDYEQYF.